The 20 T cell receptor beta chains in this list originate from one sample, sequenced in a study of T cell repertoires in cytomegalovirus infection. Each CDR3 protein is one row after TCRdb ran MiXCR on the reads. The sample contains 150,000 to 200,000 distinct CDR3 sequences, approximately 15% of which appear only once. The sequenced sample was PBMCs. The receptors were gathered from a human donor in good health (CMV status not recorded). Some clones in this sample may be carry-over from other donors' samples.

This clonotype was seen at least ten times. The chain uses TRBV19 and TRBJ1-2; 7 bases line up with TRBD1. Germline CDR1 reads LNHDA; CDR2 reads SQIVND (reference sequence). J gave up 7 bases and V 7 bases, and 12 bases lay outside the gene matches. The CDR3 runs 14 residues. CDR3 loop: CASTGGMGVGGYTF. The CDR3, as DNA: TGTGCCAGTACAGGGGGTATGGGAGTTGGTGGCTACACCTTC. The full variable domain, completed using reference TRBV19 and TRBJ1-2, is DGGITQSPKYLFRKEGQNVTLSCEQNLNHDAMYWYRQDPGQGLRLIYYSQIVNDFQKGDIAEGYSVSREKKESFPLTVTSAQKNPTAFYLCASTGGMGVGGYTFGSGTRLTVV.

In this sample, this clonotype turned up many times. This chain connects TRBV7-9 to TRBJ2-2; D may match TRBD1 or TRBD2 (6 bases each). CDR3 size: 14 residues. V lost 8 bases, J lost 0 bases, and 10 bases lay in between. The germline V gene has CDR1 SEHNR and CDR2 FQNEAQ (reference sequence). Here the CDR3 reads CASLGGSNTGELFF. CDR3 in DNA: TGTGCCAGCCTGGGGGGCTCGAACACCGGGGAGCTGTTTTTT.

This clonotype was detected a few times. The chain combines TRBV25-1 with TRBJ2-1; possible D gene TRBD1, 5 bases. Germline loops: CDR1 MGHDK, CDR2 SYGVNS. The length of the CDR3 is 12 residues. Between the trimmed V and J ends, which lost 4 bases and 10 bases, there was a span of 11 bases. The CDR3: CASSATGNEQFF. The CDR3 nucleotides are TGTGCCAGCAGTGCAACAGGAAACGAGCAGTTCTTC.

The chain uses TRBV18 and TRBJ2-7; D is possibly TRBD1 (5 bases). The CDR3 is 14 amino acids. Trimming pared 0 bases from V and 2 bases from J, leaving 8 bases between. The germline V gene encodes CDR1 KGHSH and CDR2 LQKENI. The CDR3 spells CASSPPGVPYEQYF. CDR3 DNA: TGTGCCAGCTCACCACCAGGGGTCCCCTACGAGCAGTACTTC.

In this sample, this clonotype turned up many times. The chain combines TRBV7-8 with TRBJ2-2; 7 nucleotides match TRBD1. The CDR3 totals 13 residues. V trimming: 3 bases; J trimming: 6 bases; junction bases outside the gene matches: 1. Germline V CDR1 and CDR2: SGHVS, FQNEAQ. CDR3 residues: CASSFGQAGELFF. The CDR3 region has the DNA TGTGCCAGCAGCTTCGGACAGGCCGGGGAGCTGTTTTTT.

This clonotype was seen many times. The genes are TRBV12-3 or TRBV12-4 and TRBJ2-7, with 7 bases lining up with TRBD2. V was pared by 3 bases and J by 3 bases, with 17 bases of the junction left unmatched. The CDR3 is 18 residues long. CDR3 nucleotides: TGTGCCAGCAGTTTCGGGCAGGGCTTAGCCCAGCGGGACTACGAGCAGTACTTC. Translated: CASSFGQGLAQRDYEQYF.

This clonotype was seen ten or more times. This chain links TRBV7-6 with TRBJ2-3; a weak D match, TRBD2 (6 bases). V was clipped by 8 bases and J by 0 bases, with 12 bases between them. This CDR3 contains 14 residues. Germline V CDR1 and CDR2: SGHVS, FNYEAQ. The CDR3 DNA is TGTGCCAGCGGCCTTAGCGGTAGCACAGATACGCAGTATTTT. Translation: CASGLSGSTDTQYF.

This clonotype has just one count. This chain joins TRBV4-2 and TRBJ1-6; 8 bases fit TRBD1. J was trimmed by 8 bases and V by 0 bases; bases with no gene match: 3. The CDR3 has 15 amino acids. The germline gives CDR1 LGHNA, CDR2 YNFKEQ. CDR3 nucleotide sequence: TGTGCCAGCAGCCAAGAGGACAGGGCGGATTCACCCCTCCACTTT. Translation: CASSQEDRADSPLHF.

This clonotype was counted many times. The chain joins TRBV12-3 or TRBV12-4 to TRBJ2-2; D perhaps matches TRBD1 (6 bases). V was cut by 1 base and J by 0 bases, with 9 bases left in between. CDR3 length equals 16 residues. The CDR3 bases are TGTGCCAGCAGTTTAGAAGGGACATCGAACACCGGGGAGCTGTTTTTT. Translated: CASSLEGTSNTGELFF.

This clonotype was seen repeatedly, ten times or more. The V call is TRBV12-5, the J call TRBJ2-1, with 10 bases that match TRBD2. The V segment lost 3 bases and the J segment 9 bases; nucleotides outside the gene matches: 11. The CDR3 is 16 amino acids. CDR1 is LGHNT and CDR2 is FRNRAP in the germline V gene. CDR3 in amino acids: CASGFVLAGEDIEQFF. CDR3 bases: TGTGCTAGTGGTTTTGTCCTAGCGGGAGAGGATATTGAGCAGTTCTTC.

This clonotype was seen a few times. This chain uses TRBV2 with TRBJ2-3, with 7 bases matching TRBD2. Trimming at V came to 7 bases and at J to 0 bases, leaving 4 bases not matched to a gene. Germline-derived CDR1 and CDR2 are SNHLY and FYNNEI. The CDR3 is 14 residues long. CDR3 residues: CASKASGSTDTQYF. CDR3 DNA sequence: TGTGCCAGCAAGGCTAGCGGAAGCACAGATACGCAGTATTTT.

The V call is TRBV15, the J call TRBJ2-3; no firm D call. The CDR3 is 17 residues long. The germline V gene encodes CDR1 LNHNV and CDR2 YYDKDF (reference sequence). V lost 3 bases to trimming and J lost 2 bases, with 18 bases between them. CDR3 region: CATSSLWARPFTDTQYF. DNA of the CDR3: TGTGCCACCAGCAGTCTTTGGGCCAGACCGTTCACAGATACGCAGTATTTT.

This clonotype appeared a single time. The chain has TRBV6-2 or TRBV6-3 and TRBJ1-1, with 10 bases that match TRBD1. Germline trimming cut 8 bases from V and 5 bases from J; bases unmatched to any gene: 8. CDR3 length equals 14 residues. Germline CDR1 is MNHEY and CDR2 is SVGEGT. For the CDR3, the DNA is TGTGCCAGCGTCCGGGACAGGGGCTTGACTGAAGCTTTCTTT. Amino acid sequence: CASVRDRGLTEAFF.

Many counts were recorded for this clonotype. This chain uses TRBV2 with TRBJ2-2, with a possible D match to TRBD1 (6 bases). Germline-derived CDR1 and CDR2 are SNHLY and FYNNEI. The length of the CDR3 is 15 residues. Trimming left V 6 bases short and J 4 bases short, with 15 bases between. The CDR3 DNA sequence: TGTGCCAGCAGAGGAAGCCAGGGGTCCACCGGGGAGCTGTTTTTT. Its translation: CASRGSQGSTGELFF.

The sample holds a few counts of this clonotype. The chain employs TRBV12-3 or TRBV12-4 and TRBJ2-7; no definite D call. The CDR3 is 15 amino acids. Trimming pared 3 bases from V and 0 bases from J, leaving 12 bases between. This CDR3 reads CASSFKQTGSYEQYF. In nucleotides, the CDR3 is TGTGCCAGCAGTTTCAAGCAGACCGGCTCCTACGAGCAGTACTTC.

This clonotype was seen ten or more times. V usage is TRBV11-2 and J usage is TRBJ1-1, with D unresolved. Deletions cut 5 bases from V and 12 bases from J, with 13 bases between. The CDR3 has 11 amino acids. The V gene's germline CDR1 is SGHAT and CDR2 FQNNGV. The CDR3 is CASSQTAGTFF. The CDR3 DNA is TGTGCCAGCAGCCAAACCGCCGGGACTTTCTTT.

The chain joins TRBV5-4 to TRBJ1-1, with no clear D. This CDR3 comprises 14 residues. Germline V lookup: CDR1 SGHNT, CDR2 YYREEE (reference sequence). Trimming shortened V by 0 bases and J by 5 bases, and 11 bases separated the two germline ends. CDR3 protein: CASSLETMGTEAFF. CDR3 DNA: TGTGCCAGCAGCTTGGAGACCATGGGGACTGAAGCTTTCTTT.

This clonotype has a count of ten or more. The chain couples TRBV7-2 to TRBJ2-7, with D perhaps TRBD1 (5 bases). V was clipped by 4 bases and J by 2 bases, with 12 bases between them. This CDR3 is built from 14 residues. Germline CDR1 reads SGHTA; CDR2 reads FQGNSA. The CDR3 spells CASSSGLDTYEQYF. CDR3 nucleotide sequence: TGTGCCAGCAGCTCCGGTCTGGACACCTACGAGCAGTACTTC.

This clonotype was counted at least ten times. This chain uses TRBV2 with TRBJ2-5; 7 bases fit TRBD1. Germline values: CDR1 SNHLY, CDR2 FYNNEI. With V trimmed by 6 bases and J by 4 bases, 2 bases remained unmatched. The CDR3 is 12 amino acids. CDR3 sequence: CASRWDRETQYF. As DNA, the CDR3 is TGTGCCAGCAGATGGGACAGAGAGACCCAGTACTTC.

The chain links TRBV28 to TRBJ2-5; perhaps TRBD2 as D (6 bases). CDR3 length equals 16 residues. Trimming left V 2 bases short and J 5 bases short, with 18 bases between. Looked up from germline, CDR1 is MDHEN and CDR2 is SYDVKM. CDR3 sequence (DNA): TGTGCCAGCAGTTTAGGGGGGAGAGTGGGAAGGGAGACCCAGTACTTC. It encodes CASSLGGRVGRETQYF.